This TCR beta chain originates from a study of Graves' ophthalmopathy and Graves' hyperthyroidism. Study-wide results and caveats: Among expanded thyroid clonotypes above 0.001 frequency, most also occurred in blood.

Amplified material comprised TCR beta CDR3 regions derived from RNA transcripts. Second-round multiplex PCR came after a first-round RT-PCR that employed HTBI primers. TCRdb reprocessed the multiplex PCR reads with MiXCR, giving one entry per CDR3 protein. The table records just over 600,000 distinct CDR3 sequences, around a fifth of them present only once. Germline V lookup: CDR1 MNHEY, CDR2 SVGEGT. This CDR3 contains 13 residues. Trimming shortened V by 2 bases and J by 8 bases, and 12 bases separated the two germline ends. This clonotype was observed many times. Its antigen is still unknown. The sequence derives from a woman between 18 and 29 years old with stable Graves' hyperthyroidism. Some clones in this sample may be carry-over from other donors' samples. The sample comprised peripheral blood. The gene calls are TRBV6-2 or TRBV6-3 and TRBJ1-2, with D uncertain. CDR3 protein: CASSYGRLGGYTF. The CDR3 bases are TGTGCCAGCAGTTACGGCAGGCTCGGAGGCTACACCTTC.